This TCR beta chain was sequenced during a study of blood T cell repertoires in COVID-19. V was cut by 3 bases and J by 3 bases, with 13 bases left in between. The CDR3 runs to 15 residues. Germline V gene lookup returns CDR1 LNHDA and CDR2 SQIVND (reference sequence). Generated by immunoSEQ multiplex PCR, the TCRdb table keeps only in-frame clones and is missing some. The table shows about 140,000 clones, with approximately 85% occurring only once. This clone has only one observation. This sequence originates from a woman aged 45-59 years with acute COVID-19. V and J are TRBV19 and TRBJ2-3; a weak D match, TRBD2 (6 bases). Source material: PBMCs or T cells enriched from blood (not recorded which). The CDR3 here is CASSIREAGTDTQYF. The CDR3, as DNA: TGTGCCAGTAGTATCCGAGAGGCGGGAACAGATACGCAGTATTTT.